This T cell receptor beta chain was documented in a study of T cells expressing NK-cell markers. Study-level information: One of the eight sequenced donors was seronegative, whereas the other seven were HCMV-seropositive.

TCRdb reanalyzed the 5' RACE reads and collapses them to one entry per CDR3 protein, without DNA. The table for this sample gives over 150,000 distinct CDR3 sequences. The CDR3 consists of 15 residues. Germline assignment: CDR1 SGHVS and CDR2 FQNEAQ. Sample: blood T cells: a sorted CD56 or NKG2C T cell subset, CD4+ or CD8+ T cells, or bulk PBMC T cells (not recorded which). This clonotype was obtained from a man aged 18-69 years in good health. The chain links TRBV7-8 to TRBJ2-7; the TRBD1 assignment by TCRdb is unverifiable without DNA. The CDR3 spells CASSSGTTKHYEQYF.